This T cell receptor (beta chain) was retrieved from a study of cytomegalovirus exposure and HLA in healthy donors. Amplification used 60 Vbeta primers and 13 Jbeta primers. Some clones are missing from TCRdb's copy, which holds only in-frame ones; the method was immunoSEQ multiplex PCR. Among about 250,000 clones listed, roughly 70% were seen once. Whole-study findings and limits: One cluster of highly shared sequence variants probably arose as a sequencing artifact. A few CMV-associated chains were confirmed in vitro to be specific for CMV antigens.

To note about this clone: Antigen: not known.

Trimming removed 1 base from V and 0 bases from J, with 7 bases in between. Germline V lookup: CDR1 KGHSH, CDR2 LQKENI. This CDR3 is 15 amino acids long. The sample taken for sequencing was PBMCs. The TCR was taken from a female donor in good health and CMV-seronegative. The genes are TRBV18 and TRBJ1-5; no clear D gene. The CDR3 nucleotides are TGTGCCAGCTCACCACAGGGAGGTAGCAATCAGCCCCAGCATTTT. This translates into CASSPQGGSNQPQHF.